Below are 29 T cell receptor beta chains sequenced from a single sample in a study of blood T cell repertoires in COVID-19. Method: immunoSEQ multiplex PCR; TCRdb's copy keeps in-frame clones and lacks some. The sample records about 120,000 clones, over 75% being singletons. What was sequenced was peripheral blood. The receptors were sampled from a man in his 70s with active or convalescent COVID-19.

The rearrangement links TRBV19 to TRBJ2-6; the D gene is possibly TRBD1 (6 bases). CDR1 and CDR2 from the germline V gene are LNHDA and SQIVND (reference sequence). V was shortened by 5 bases and J by 0 bases, with 14 bases between the two germline ends. The CDR3 totals 17 residues. Written as DNA, the CDR3 is TGTGCCAGTAGTCCAAGGACAGAGCGCTCTGGGGCCAACGTCCTGACTTTC. Protein sequence: CASSPRTERSGANVLTF.

The chain uses TRBV28 and TRBJ2-7; D is ambiguous. V was shortened by 5 bases and J by 5 bases, with 7 bases between the two germline ends. The CDR3 is 11 amino acids. CDR1 is MDHEN and CDR2 is SYDVKM in the germline V gene. The CDR3 loop reads CASSPADEQYF. The CDR3 DNA sequence: TGTGCCAGCAGTCCCGCGGACGAGCAGTACTTC.

This sequence joins TRBV5-1 and TRBJ1-2, with D hard to call. The CDR3 is 14 amino acids. Trimming shortened V by 0 bases and J by 4 bases, and 10 bases separated the two germline ends. Per germline, CDR1 SGHRS and CDR2 YFSETQ. CDR3 sequence reads: CASSLESGLYGYTF. DNA of the CDR3: TGCGCCAGCAGCTTGGAGTCAGGACTCTATGGCTACACCTTC.

The V and J genes are TRBV7-9 and TRBJ2-1, with D perhaps TRBD1 (5 bases). The CDR3 spans 14 residues. V lost 3 bases and J 8 bases, leaving 14 bases between the germline ends. CDR1 is SEHNR and CDR2 is FQNEAQ in the germline V gene (reference sequence). The CDR3 DNA reads as TGTGCCAGCAGCTTCCACCCTAGGGGTGATGAGCAGTTCTTC. It encodes CASSFHPRGDEQFF.

The rearrangement links TRBV4-1 to TRBJ2-7, with 8 bases that match TRBD1. The CDR3 covers 15 residues. Germline-derived CDR1 and CDR2 are MGHRA and YSYEKL. Germline trimming cut 0 bases from V and 2 bases from J; bases unmatched to any gene: 3. The CDR3 here is CASSQDPGGTYEQYF. In DNA, the CDR3 is TGCGCCAGCAGCCAAGATCCAGGGGGCACCTACGAGCAGTACTTC.

The chain is built from TRBV6-2 or TRBV6-3 and TRBJ1-2; TRBD1 aligns across 10 bases. The germline CDR1 and CDR2 sequences are MNHEY and SVGEGT. J lost 4 bases, V lost 5 bases, and 4 bases had no gene match. CDR3 length: 14 amino acids. The CDR3 spells CASSRDRGTYGYTF. The CDR3 DNA follows: TGTGCCAGCAGTCGGGACAGGGGAACCTATGGCTACACCTTC.

The V gene is TRBV6-5, the J gene TRBJ2-7; 8 nucleotides agree with TRBD1. The junction had 10 bases not matched to a gene; V was cut back by 7 bases and J by 2 bases. This CDR3 has 15 residues. The germline gives CDR1 MNHEY, CDR2 SVGAGI. For the CDR3, the DNA is TGTGCCAGCAAAATCCAGGGGGCATCGCCCTACGAGCAGTACTTC. Translated: CASKIQGASPYEQYF.

This chain links TRBV18 with TRBJ2-7; 7 bases line up with TRBD2. From germline, CDR1 is KGHSH and CDR2 LQKENI. V was clipped by 0 bases and J by 7 bases; unmatched bases: 12. The CDR3 is 16 residues long. The CDR3 nucleotides read TGTGCCAGCTCACCACCGTTGGTTGGTAGGGGAGGGGAGCAGTACTTC. Amino acids: CASSPPLVGRGGEQYF.

The J gene is TRBJ1-1, the V gene TRBV2, with D unresolved. The CDR3 is 13 residues long. The germline gives CDR1 SNHLY, CDR2 FYNNEI. Trimming removed 6 bases at V and 0 bases at J, with 8 bases between. In nucleotides, the CDR3 is TGTGCCAGCAGGCCTACGATGAACACTGAAGCTTTCTTT. This codes for CASRPTMNTEAFF. Full variable domain (outside the CDR3, taken from reference TRBV2 and TRBJ1-1): EPEVTQTPSHQVTQMGQEVILRCVPISNHLYFYWYRQILGQKVEFLVSFYNNEISEKSEIFDDQFSVERPDGSNFTLKIRSTKLEDSAMYFCASRPTMNTEAFFGQGTRLTVV.

The chain is built from TRBV6-5 and TRBJ1-5; the D is unclear. The V and J ends lost 6 bases and 7 bases respectively, with 16 bases between them. Germline CDR1 reads MNHEY; CDR2 reads SVGAGI. This CDR3 comprises 14 residues. Here the CDR3 DNA reads TGTGCCAGCAGGGCCGGGTCGGCGGGACAGCCCCAGCATTTT. It is translated as CASRAGSAGQPQHF.

V usage is TRBV29-1 and J usage is TRBJ2-1; 11 nucleotides agree with TRBD2. J gave up 4 bases and V 5 bases, and 1 base lay outside the gene matches. Germline-derived CDR1 and CDR2 are SQVTM and ANQGSEA. The CDR3 extends over 13 amino acids. CDR3 sequence reads: CSVPSGRYNEQFF. CDR3 nucleotide sequence: TGCAGCGTTCCTAGCGGGAGGTACAATGAGCAGTTCTTC.

V gene TRBV11-2 combines with J gene TRBJ1-4, with 9 bases matching TRBD1. The V and J ends lost 5 bases and 8 bases, in that order; junction bases with no gene match: 6. The CDR3 totals 14 residues. CDR1 is SGHAT, CDR2 FQNNGV, per germline. The CDR3 region has the DNA TGTGCCAGCAGCCCAGACAGGGGGAAGGAAAAACTGTTTTTT. Translated: CASSPDRGKEKLFF.

The chain couples TRBV29-1 to TRBJ1-1; 7 bases match TRBD1. CDR3 length: 12 residues. Germline loops: CDR1 SQVTM, CDR2 ANQGSEA. V dropped 6 bases and J dropped 7; count of bases not matched to a gene: 8. DNA for the CDR3: TGCAGCGTGTCCGGACAGGCGGTTGAAGCTTTCTTT. Translating gives CSVSGQAVEAFF.

This chain connects TRBV19 to TRBJ1-6; D possibly corresponds to TRBD1 (5 bases). Germline V gene sequence: CDR1 LNHDA, CDR2 SQIVND (reference sequence). Trimming removed 5 bases from V and 9 bases from J, with 14 bases in between. The length of the CDR3 is 14 residues. CDR3: CASSGLGEISPLHF. CDR3 coding DNA: TGTGCCAGTAGTGGCCTAGGGGAAATTTCACCCCTCCACTTT.

There are many counts of this clone. The chain uses TRBV28 and TRBJ1-6; 7 positions agree with TRBD1. The germline gives CDR1 MDHEN, CDR2 SYDVKM. V shed 6 bases and J 5 bases; nucleotides not matched to a gene: 4. The CDR3 totals 14 residues. CDR3 sequence (DNA): TGTGCCAGCAGCCCCGGGACAGATAATTCACCCCTCCACTTT. Translating it yields CASSPGTDNSPLHF.

This clone has just one count. The rearrangement links TRBV2 to TRBJ2-7; 9 bases map to TRBD2. The germline V gene has CDR1 SNHLY and CDR2 FYNNEI. This CDR3 contains 16 residues. Trimming cost V 7 bases and J 4 bases; bases outside gene matches: 14. CDR3 coding DNA: TGTGCCAGCACCCCTCGGAGGGCTAGCGGGAATTACGAGCAGTACTTC. This gives the protein CASTPRRASGNYEQYF.

V and J are TRBV5-1 and TRBJ1-4; 10 bases fit TRBD1. Germline CDR1 reads SGHRS; CDR2 reads YFSETQ. The V gene end was trimmed by 4 bases and the J gene end by 7 bases; junction bases not matched to a gene: 7. The CDR3 runs 15 residues. The CDR3 is CASSLTWDRGEKLFF. For the CDR3, the DNA is TGCGCCAGCAGCCTTACCTGGGACAGGGGTGAAAAACTGTTTTTT.

The chain combines TRBV5-4 with TRBJ2-1, with a weak D call TRBD2 (6 bases). Trimming removed 6 bases at V and 4 bases at J, with 17 bases between. From germline, CDR1 is SGHNT and CDR2 YYREEE (reference sequence). The CDR3 is made up of 15 amino acids. The CDR3 DNA sequence: TGTGCCAGCATCGGGCCCGGGAGCCTTTACAATGAGCAGTTCTTC. Amino acids: CASIGPGSLYNEQFF.

The rearrangement links TRBV5-8 to TRBJ2-1; TRBD2 aligns across 7 bases. CDR3 length: 15 residues. V was pared by 2 bases and J by 3 bases, with 5 bases of the junction left unmatched. CDR1 and CDR2 (germline): SGHTS, YDEGEE. This CDR3 is CASSLRLADYNEQFF. In nucleotides, the CDR3 is TGTGCCAGCAGCTTACGACTAGCAGACTACAATGAGCAGTTCTTC. The variable domain in full, completed from reference TRBV5-8 and TRBJ2-1, reads EAGVTQSPTHLIKTRGQQATLRCSPISGHTSVYWYQQALGLGLQFLLWYDEGEERNRGNFPPRFSGRQFPNYSSELNVNALELEDSALYLCASSLRLADYNEQFFGPGTRLTVL.

The genes are TRBV15 and TRBJ1-5, with a tentative D call TRBD1 (6 bases). Trimming cost V 1 base and J 6 bases, with 16 bases left between them. From germline, CDR1 is LNHNV and CDR2 YYDKDF (reference sequence). CDR3 length: 16 residues. The CDR3 is CATSRAHTGSGQPQHF. CDR3 bases: TGTGCCACCAGCAGAGCCCATACAGGGAGCGGTCAGCCCCAGCATTTT.

V usage is TRBV10-3 and J usage is TRBJ1-1, with unresolved D. V was trimmed by 5 bases and J by 0 bases, leaving 13 bases between them. The CDR3 sequence is 15 residues long. Germline CDR1 and CDR2: ENHRY and SYGVKD. Here the CDR3 reads CAISTGEGMNTEAFF. The DNA of the CDR3 is TGTGCCATCAGTACCGGGGAAGGGATGAACACTGAAGCTTTCTTT.

The V and J genes are TRBV9 and TRBJ2-1; 10 bases line up with TRBD1. This CDR3 is 16 amino acids long. Looked up from germline, CDR1 is SGDLS and CDR2 is YYNGEE. Germline trimming cut 4 bases from V and 7 bases from J; bases unmatched to any gene: 11. The DNA for the CDR3 is TGTGCCAGCAGCCCCACGCCGGGACAGGGGTATAATGAGCAGTTCTTC. As protein: CASSPTPGQGYNEQFF. The variable domain in full, with the rest retrieved from reference TRBV9 and TRBJ2-1, is DSGVTQTPKHLITATGQRVTLRCSPRSGDLSVYWYQQSLDQGLQFLIQYYNGEERAKGNILERFSAQQFPDLHSELNLSSLELGDSALYFCASSPTPGQGYNEQFFGPGTRLTVL.

This clone occurred once. The chain is built from TRBV5-1 and TRBJ1-1, with D possibly being TRBD1 (5 bases). Trimming removed 3 bases from V and 3 bases from J, with 15 bases in between. CDR1 and CDR2 (germline): SGHRS, YFSETQ. The CDR3 is made up of 15 amino acids. For the CDR3, the DNA is TGCGCCAGCAGCTACAATCAGGGTGGGGACACTGAAGCTTTCTTT. Amino acids: CASSYNQGGDTEAFF.

The chain links TRBV28 to TRBJ1-4; 8 nucleotides match TRBD1. The CDR3 has 15 residues. Per the germline V gene, CDR1 is MDHEN and CDR2 is SYDVKM. The J segment lost 6 bases and the V segment lost 2 bases, leaving 5 bases of the junction unmatched. CDR3 sequence reads: CASSLPGTGDEKLFF. Here the CDR3 DNA reads TGTGCCAGCAGTTTACCGGGGACAGGCGATGAAAAACTGTTTTTT.

The chain links TRBV23-1 to TRBJ2-5, with 11 bases matching TRBD1. TRBV23-1 belongs to the ORF category, with a function that is uncertain. This CDR3 region has 18 residues. Unmatched junction bases numbered 15, after V lost 4 bases and J lost 5 bases. This CDR3 is CASSLKGGRDRGMETQYF. Written as DNA, the CDR3 is TGCGCCAGCAGTCTTAAAGGGGGCCGGGACAGGGGGATGGAGACCCAGTACTTC.

The rearrangement joins TRBV18 to TRBJ1-1, with 10 bases lining up with TRBD1. The CDR3 length is 15 residues. Trimming cost V 6 bases and J 7 bases; bases outside gene matches: 11. From germline, CDR1 is KGHSH and CDR2 LQKENI. CDR3 sequence reads: CASSTGQGIGIEAFF. The CDR3 bases are TGTGCCAGCTCCACGGGACAGGGGATCGGTATTGAAGCTTTCTTT.

The chain recombines TRBV27 with TRBJ1-4; D is undetermined. Germline lookup yields CDR1 MNHEY and CDR2 SMNVEV (reference sequence). The CDR3 totals 16 residues. The germline V and J ends were trimmed by 6 bases and 8 bases, with 22 bases remaining between them. CDR3 in DNA: TGTGCCAGCAGCCTCTCACCGGAGGTGGAACGGGAAAAACTGTTTTTT. Protein: CASSLSPEVEREKLFF.

The CDR3 nucleotides are TGTGCCAGCAGACCCCCGGGACTAGAATACAATGAGCAGTTCTTC. This translates into CASRPPGLEYNEQFF. This rearrangement joins TRBV6-6 to TRBJ2-1; 8 positions match TRBD2. Germline V gene lookup returns CDR1 MNHNY and CDR2 SVGAGI (reference sequence). This CDR3 spans 15 amino acids. The V gene end was trimmed by 6 bases and the J gene end by 4 bases; junction bases not matched to a gene: 8.

The chain links TRBV6-1 to TRBJ2-1, with D maybe TRBD2 (5 bases). The CDR3 contains 16 residues. Germline lookup yields CDR1 MNHNS and CDR2 SASEGT. V was cut by 2 bases and J by 0 bases, with 11 bases left in between. The chain's CDR3 is CASSESGLHSYNEQFF. The CDR3 DNA reads TGTGCCAGCAGTGAAAGCGGACTGCACTCCTACAATGAGCAGTTCTTC.